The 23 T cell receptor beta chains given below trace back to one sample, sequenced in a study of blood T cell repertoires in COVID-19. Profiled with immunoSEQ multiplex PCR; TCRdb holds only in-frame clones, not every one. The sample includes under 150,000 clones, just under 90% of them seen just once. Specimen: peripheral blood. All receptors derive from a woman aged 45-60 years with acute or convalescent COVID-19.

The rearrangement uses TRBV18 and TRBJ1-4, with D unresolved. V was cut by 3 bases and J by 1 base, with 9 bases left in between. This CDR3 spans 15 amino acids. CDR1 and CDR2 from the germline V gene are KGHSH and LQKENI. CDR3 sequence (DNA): TGTGCCAGCTCACCTTTACGGGAAACTAATGAAAAACTGTTTTTT. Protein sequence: CASSPLRETNEKLFF.

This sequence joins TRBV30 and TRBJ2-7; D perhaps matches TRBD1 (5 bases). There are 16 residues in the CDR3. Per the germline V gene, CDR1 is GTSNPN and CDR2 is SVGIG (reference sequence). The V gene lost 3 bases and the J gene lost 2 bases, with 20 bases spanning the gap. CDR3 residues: CAWSPKPNRLTYEQYF. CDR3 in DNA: TGTGCCTGGAGCCCCAAACCAAACAGGTTAACCTACGAGCAGTACTTC.

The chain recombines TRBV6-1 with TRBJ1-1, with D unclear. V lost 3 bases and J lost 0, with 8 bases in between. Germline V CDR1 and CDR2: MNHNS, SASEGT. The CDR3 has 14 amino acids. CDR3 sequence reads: CASSEGRLNTEAFF. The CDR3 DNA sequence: TGTGCCAGCAGTGAGGGCAGGCTGAACACTGAAGCTTTCTTT.

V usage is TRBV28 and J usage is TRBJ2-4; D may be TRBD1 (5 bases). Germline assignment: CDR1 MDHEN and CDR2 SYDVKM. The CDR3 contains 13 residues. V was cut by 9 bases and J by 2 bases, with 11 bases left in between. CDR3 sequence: CASHDSSKNIQYF. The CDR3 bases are TGTGCCAGTCATGACAGTTCCAAAAACATTCAGTACTTC.

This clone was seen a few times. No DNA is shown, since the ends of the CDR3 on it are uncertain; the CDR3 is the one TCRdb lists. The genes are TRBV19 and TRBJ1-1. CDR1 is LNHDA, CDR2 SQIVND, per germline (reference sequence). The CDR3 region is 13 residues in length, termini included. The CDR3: CASSFGEGTEAFF.

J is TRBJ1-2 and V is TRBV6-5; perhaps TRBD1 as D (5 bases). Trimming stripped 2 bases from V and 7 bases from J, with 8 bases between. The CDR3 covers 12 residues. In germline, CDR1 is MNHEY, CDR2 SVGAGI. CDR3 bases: TGTGCCAGCAGTTACGCCGGGGGTGGCTACACCTTC. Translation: CASSYAGGGYTF.

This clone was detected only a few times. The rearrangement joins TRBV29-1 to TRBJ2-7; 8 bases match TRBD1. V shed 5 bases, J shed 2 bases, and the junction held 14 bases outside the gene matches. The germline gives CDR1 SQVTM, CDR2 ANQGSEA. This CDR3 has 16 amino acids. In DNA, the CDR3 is TGCAGCGTTAGACTCGGGACAGGTCCTCACCCCTACGAGCAGTACTTC. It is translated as CSVRLGTGPHPYEQYF.

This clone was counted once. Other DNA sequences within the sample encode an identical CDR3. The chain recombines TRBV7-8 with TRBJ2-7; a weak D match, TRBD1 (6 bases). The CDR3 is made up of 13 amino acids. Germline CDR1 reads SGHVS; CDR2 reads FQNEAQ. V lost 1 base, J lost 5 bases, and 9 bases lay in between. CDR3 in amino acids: CASSLGTVNEQYF. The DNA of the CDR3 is TGTGCCAGCAGCTTAGGGACAGTCAACGAGCAGTACTTC.

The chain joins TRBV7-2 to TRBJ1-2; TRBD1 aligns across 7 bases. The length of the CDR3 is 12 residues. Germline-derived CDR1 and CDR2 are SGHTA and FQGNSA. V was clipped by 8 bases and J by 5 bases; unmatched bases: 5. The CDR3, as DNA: TGTGCCAGCGGCCAACAGGGGTATGGCTACACCTTC. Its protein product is CASGQQGYGYTF. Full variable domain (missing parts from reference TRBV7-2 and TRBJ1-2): GAGVSQSPSNKVTEKGKDVELRCDPISGHTALYWYRQSLGQGLEFLIYFQGNSAPDKSGLPSDRFSAERTGGSVSTLTIQRTQQEDSAVYLCASGQQGYGYTFGSGTRLTVV.

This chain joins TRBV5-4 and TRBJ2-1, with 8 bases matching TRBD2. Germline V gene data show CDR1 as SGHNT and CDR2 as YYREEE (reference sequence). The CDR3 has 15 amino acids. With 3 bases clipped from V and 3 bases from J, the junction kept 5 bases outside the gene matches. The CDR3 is CASSSGGGIYNEQFF. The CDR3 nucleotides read TGTGCCAGCAGCTCGGGGGGGGGAATCTACAATGAGCAGTTCTTC. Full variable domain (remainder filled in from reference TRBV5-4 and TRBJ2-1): ETGVTQSPTHLIKTRGQQVTLRCSSQSGHNTVSWYQQALGQGPQFIFQYYREEENGRGNFPPRFSGLQFPNYSSELNVNALELDDSALYLCASSSGGGIYNEQFFGPGTRLTVL.

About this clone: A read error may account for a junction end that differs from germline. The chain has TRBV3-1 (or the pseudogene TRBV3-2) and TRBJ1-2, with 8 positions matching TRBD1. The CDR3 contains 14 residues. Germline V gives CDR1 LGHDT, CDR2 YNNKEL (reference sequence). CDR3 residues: CTSSQRTGIDGYTF. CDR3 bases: TGTACCAGCAGCCAACGGACAGGGATTGATGGCTACACCTTC.

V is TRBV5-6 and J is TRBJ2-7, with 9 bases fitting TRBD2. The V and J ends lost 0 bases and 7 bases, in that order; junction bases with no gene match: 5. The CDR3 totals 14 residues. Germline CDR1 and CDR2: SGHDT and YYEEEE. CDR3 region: CASSLDSGRGEQYF. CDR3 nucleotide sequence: TGTGCCAGCAGCTTGGATAGCGGGAGAGGAGAGCAGTACTTC. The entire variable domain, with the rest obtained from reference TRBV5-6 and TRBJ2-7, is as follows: DAGVTQSPTHLIKTRGQQVTLRCSPKSGHDTVSWYQQALGQGPQFIFQYYEEEERQRGNFPDRFSGHQFPNYSSELNVNALLLGDSALYLCASSLDSGRGEQYFGPGTRLTVT.

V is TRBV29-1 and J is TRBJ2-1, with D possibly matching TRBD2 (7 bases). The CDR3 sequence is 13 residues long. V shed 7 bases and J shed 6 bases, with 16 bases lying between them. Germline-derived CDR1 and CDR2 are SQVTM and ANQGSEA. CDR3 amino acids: CSASGAGVNEQFF. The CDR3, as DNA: TGCAGCGCCTCGGGGGCGGGGGTCAATGAGCAGTTCTTC.

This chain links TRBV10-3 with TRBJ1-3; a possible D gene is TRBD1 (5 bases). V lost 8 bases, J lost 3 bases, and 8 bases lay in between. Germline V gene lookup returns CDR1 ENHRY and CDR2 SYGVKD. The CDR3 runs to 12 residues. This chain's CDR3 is CAIGGSGNTIYF. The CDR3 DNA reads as TGTGCCATCGGGGGGAGTGGAAACACCATATATTTT.

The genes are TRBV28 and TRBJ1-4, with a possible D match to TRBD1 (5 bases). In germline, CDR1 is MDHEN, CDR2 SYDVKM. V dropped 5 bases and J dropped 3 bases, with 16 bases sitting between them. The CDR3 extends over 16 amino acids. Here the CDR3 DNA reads TGTGCCAGCAGTGTCGGGGGTAATCGAGCTAATGAAAAACTGTTTTTT. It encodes CASSVGGNRANEKLFF.

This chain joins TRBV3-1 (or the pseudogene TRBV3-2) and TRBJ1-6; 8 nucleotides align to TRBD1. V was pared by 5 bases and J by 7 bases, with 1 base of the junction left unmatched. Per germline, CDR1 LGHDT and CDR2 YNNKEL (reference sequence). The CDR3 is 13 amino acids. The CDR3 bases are TGTGCCAGCAGCGGACAGGGAAATTCACCCCTCCACTTT. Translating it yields CASSGQGNSPLHF.

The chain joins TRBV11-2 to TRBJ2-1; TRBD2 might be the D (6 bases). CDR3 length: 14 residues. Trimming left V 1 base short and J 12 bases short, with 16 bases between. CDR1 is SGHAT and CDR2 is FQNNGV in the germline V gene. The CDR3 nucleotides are TGTGCCAGCAGCTTAGTTCTTCCTGGAGCGGGGCAGTTCTTC. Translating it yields CASSLVLPGAGQFF.

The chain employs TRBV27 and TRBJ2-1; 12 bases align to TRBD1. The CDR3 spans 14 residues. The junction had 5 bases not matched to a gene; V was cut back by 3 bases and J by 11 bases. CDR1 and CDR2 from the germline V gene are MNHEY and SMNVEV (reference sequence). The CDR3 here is CASSFGTGGDQQFF. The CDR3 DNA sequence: TGTGCCAGCAGTTTTGGGACAGGGGGCGATCAGCAGTTCTTC.

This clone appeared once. The CDR3 DNA is TGCGCCAGCGTCGGGGGTCAGAACACCGGGGAGCTGTTTTTT. Translating it yields CASVGGQNTGELFF. V gene TRBV5-1 combines with J gene TRBJ2-2; D is perhaps TRBD2 (6 bases). Germline CDR1 reads SGHRS; CDR2 reads YFSETQ. This CDR3 comprises 14 residues. Trimming took off 7 bases at V and 1 base at J, with 11 bases between the two ends.

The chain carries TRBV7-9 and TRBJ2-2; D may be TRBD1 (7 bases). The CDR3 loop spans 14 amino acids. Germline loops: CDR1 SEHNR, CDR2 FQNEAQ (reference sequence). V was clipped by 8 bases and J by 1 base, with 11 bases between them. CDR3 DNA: TGTGCCAGCGGGGGGACAGTGAACACCGGGGAGCTGTTTTTT. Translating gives CASGGTVNTGELFF. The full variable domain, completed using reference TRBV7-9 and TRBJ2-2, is DTGVSQNPRHKITKRGQNVTFRCDPISEHNRLYWYRQTLGQGPEFLTYFQNEAQLEKSRLLSDRFSAERPKGSFSTLEIQRTEQGDSAMYLCASGGTVNTGELFFGEGSRLTVL.

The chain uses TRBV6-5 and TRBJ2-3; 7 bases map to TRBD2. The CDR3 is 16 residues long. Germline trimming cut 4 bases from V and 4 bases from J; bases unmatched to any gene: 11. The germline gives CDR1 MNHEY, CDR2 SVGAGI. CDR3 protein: CASSSPSGGRSDTQYF. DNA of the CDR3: TGTGCCAGCAGTTCCCCTAGCGGAGGACGGTCAGATACGCAGTATTTT.

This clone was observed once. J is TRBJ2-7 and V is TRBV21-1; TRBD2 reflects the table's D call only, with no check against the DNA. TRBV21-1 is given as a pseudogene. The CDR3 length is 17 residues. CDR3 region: CASSKEKTGLGVYEQYF. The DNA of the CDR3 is TGTGCCAGCAGCAAAGAAAAGACGGGACTTGGAGTCTACGAGCAGTACTTC.

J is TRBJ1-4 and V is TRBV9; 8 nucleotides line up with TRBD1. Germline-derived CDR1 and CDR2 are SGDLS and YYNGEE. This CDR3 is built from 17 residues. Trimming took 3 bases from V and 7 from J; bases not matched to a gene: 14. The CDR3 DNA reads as TGTGCCAGCAGCGACGCGGACAGGGAAGAGGGTAGTGAAAAACTGTTTTTT. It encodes CASSDADREEGSEKLFF.